The rows below give T cell receptor beta chains drawn from one sample of a study of T cell responses to AZD1222 COVID-19 vaccine. TCRdb keeps only in-frame clones here, not all; method: immunoSEQ multiplex PCR. The data show about 150,000 clones, around nine tenths seen once. The sequencing here drew on peripheral blood, taken on day 0 of AZD1222 vaccination. The receptor set was obtained from an adult in good health. Each CDR3 is given with its conserved first and last residue. The D gene is left open where the match is weak. For some rows the clone size is stated as once, few or many, or as a class when expanded; others skip it.

>NA|NA|TRBV19|TRBJ2-3
CAGPPPGRTDTQYF
TGTGCCGGTCCCCCTCCGGGTAGGACAGATACGCAGTATTTT
>NA|TRBD2|TRBV5-1|TRBJ2-1
CASKGLAGDNEQFF
TGCGCCAGCAAAGGACTAGCGGGAGATAATGAGCAGTTCTTC
>NA|NA|TRBV28|TRBJ1-5
CASAGGGNQPQHF
TGTGCCAGCGCGGGAGGCGGCAATCAGCCCCAGCATTTT
>few|NA|TRBV4-1|TRBJ1-5
CASRAQGWGQPQHF
TGCGCCAGCAGGGCACAGGGTTGGGGACAGCCCCAGCATTTT
>NA|NA|TRBV7-3|TRBJ1-1
CASSLWVDTEAFF
TGTGCCAGCAGCTTATGGGTGGACACTGAAGCTTTCTTT
>NA|NA|TRBV7-3|TRBJ1-3
CASSDQLSGNTIYF
TGTGCCAGCAGCGACCAACTCTCTGGAAACACCATATATTTT
>NA|NA|TRBV9|TRBJ2-7
CASSVGVGSYYEQYF
TGTGCCAGCAGCGTAGGGGTGGGCAGCTACTACGAGCAGTACTTC
>NA|TRBD2|TRBV6-1|TRBJ2-1
CASSDPRVAGAYNEQFF
TGTGCCAGCAGTGACCCGAGGGTAGCGGGAGCCTACAATGAGCAGTTCTTC
>NA|TRBD1|TRBV5-1|TRBJ1-2
CASSLRTGYGYTF
TGCGCCAGCAGCCTAAGGACAGGCTATGGCTACACCTTC
>NA|NA|TRBV12-3/TRBV12-4|TRBJ2-3
CASSFSSGYTQYF
TGTGCCAGCAGTTTTAGTTCGGGGTATACGCAGTATTTT
>NA|NA|TRBV2|TRBJ1-1
CASSAQNTEAFF
TGTGCCAGCAGTGCGCAGAACACTGAAGCTTTCTTT
>NA|NA|TRBV4-1|TRBJ1-2
CASRWALSDGYTF
TGCGCCAGCAGGTGGGCTCTTTCAGATGGCTACACCTTC
>NA|TRBD2|TRBV5-1|TRBJ2-3
CASSQRSGAPSTDTQYF
TGCGCCAGCAGCCAGCGTAGCGGGGCCCCTAGCACAGATACGCAGTATTTT
>NA|NA|TRBV19|TRBJ2-7
CASSQDRRLGYEQYF
TGTGCCAGTAGTCAAGACAGGCGGCTGGGGTACGAGCAGTACTTC
>once|TRBD1|TRBV7-9|TRBJ2-1
CASSLSLGQGPEQFF
TGTGCCAGCAGCTTATCCCTGGGACAGGGGCCTGAGCAGTTCTTC
>NA|NA|TRBV14|TRBJ1-6
CASSQFSMRNSPLHF
TGTGCCAGCAGCCAATTTAGTATGAGAAATTCACCCCTCCACTTT
>NA|NA|TRBV12-3/TRBV12-4|TRBJ2-1
CASGYNEQFF
TGTGCCAGCGGGTACAATGAGCAGTTCTTC
>NA|NA|TRBV19|TRBJ1-5
CASSIQSITYSNQPQHF
TGTGCCAGTAGTATACAGTCGATTACTTATAGCAATCAGCCCCAGCATTTT
>NA|NA|TRBV6-5|TRBJ1-1
CASAVIKNTEAFF
TGTGCCAGCGCCGTGATTAAGAACACTGAAGCTTTCTTT
>once|NA|TRBV6-5|TRBJ1-2
CASSYEPQQPNGYTF
TGTGCCAGCAGTTACGAGCCTCAACAGCCAAATGGCTACACCTTC
>NA|NA|TRBV28|TRBJ2-7
CASSFPMGNYEQYF
TGTGCCAGCAGTTTCCCAATGGGGAACTACGAGCAGTACTTC
>few|NA|TRBV5-1|TRBJ2-5
CASSASRGGGTQYF
TGCGCCAGCTCCGCTTCTAGAGGGGGGGGGACCCAGTACTTC